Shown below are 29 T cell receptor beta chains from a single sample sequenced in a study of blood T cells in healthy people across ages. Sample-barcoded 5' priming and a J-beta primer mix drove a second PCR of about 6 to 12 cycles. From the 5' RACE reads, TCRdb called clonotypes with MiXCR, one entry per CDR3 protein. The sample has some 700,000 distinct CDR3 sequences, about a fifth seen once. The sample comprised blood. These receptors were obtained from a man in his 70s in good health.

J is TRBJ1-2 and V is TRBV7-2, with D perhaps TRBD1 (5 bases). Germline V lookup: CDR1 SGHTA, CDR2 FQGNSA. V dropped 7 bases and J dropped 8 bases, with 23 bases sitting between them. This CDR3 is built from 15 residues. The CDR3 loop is CASNHAGTGLTGYTF. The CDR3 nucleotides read TGTGCCAGCAACCACGCCGGGACTGGTCTTACGGGCTACACCTTC.

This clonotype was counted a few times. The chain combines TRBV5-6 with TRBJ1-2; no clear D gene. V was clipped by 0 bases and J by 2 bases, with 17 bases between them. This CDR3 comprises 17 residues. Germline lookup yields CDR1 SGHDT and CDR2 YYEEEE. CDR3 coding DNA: TGTGCCAGCAGCTTGGCAGATGTTCGACCGACGAACTATGGCTACACCTTC. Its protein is CASSLADVRPTNYGYTF.

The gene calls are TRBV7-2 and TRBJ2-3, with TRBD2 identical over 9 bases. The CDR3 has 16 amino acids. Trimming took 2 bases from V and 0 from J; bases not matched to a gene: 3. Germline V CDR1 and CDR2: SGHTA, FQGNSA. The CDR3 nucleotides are TGTGCCAGCAGCTTATTTGGACTAGCGAGCACAGATACGCAGTATTTT. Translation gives CASSLFGLASTDTQYF.

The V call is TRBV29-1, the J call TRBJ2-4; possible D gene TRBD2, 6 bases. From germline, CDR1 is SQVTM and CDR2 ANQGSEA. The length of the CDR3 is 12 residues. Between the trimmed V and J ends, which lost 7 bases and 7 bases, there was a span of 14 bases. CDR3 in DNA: TGCAGCGCCAGACTAGAGGATAACATTCAGTACTTC. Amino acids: CSARLEDNIQYF.

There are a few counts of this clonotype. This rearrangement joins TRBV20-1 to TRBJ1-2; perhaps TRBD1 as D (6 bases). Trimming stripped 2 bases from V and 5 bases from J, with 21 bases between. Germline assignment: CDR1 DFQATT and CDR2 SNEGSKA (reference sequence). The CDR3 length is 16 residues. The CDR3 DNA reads TGCAGTGCTAGAATTAACCCCGATGGGGGCGCGTATGGCTACACCTTC. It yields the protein CSARINPDGGAYGYTF.

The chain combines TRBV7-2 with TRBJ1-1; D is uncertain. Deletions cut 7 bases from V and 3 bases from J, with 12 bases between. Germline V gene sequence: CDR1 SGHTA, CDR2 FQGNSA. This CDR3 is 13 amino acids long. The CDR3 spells CASKKQPDTEAFF. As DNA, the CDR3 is TGTGCCAGCAAAAAGCAACCAGACACTGAAGCTTTCTTT.

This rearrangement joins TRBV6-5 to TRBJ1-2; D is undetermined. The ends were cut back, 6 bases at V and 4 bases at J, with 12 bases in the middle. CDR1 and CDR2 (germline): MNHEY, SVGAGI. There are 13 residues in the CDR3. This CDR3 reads CASRLPDTYGYTF. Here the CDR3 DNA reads TGTGCCAGCAGACTACCTGACACCTATGGCTACACCTTC.

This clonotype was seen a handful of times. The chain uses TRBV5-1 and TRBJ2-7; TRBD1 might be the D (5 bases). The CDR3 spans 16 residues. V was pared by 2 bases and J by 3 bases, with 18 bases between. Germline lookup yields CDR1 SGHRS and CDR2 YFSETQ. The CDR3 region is CASSLKAGNAVYEQYF. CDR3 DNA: TGCGCCAGCAGCTTAAAGGCAGGGAATGCGGTCTACGAGCAGTACTTC.

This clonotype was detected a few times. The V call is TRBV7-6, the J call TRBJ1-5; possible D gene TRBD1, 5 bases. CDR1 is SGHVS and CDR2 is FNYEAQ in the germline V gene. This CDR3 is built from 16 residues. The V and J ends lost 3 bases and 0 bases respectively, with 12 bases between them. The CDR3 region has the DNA TGTGCCAGCAGCTTTCAGGGAGGGGATAGCAATCAGCCCCAGCATTTT. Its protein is CASSFQGGDSNQPQHF.

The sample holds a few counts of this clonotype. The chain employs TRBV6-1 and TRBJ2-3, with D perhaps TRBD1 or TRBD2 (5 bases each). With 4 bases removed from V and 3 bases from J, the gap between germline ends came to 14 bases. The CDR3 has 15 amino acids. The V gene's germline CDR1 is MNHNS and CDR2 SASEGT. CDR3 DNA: TGTGCCAGCAGTGTCGCAGGGACGAGTACAGATACGCAGTATTTT. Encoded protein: CASSVAGTSTDTQYF.

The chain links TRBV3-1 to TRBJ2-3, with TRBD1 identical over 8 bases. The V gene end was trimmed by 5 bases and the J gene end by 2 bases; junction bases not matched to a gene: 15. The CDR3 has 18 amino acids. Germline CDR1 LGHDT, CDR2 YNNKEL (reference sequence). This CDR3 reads CASSSSSGQDLFTDTQYF. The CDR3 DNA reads TGTGCCAGCAGCTCAAGCTCGGGACAGGACCTTTTCACAGATACGCAGTATTTT.

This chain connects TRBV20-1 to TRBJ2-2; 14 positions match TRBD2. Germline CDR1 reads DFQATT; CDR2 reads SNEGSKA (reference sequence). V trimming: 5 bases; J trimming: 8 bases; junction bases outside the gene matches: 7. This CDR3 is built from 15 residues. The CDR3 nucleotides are TGCAGTGCTCAGACTAGCGGGGGGGCCGGTGGGGAGCTGTTTTTT. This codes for CSAQTSGGAGGELFF.

CDR3 coding DNA: TGTGCCAGCAGCTTCGGGAATCAATACACCGGGGAGCTGTTTTTT. Translation: CASSFGNQYTGELFF. The chain has TRBV7-8 and TRBJ2-2; a possible D gene is TRBD2 (5 bases). From germline, CDR1 is SGHVS and CDR2 FQNEAQ. The CDR3 extends over 15 amino acids. V lost 3 bases, J lost 3 bases, and 11 bases lay in between.

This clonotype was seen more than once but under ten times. The DNA of the CDR3 is TGTGCCAGCAGGTGGACGGAAGGAAACACCATATATTTT. Translated: CASRWTEGNTIYF. This sequence joins TRBV12-3 or TRBV12-4 and TRBJ1-3; D unresolved. The ends were cut back, 6 bases at V and 4 bases at J, with 10 bases in the middle. This CDR3 has 13 residues.

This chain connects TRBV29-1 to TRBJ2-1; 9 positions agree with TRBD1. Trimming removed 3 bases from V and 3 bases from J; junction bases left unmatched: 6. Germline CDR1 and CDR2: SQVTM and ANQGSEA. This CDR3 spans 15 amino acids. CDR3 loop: CSVDKGTGNYNEQFF. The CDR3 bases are TGCAGCGTTGATAAGGGGACAGGGAACTACAATGAGCAGTTCTTC.

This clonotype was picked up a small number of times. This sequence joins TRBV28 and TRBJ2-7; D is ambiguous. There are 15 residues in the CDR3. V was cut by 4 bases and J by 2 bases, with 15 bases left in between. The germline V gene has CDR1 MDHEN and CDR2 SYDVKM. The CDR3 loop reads CASSSSPTAAYEQYF. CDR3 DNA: TGTGCCAGCAGTTCCTCGCCGACGGCAGCCTACGAGCAGTACTTC.

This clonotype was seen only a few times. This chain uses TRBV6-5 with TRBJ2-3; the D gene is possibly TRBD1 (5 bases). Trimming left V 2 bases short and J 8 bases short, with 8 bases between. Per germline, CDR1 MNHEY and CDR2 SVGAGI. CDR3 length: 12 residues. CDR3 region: CASSYIQGTQYF. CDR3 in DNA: TGTGCCAGCAGTTACATCCAGGGTACGCAGTATTTT.

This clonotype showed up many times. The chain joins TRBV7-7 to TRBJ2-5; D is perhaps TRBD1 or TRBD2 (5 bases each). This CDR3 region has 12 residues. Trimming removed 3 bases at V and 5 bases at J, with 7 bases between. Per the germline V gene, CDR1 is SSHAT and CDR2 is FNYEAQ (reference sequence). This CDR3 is CASSFEGETQYF. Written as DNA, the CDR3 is TGTGCCAGCAGCTTCGAGGGGGAGACCCAGTACTTC.

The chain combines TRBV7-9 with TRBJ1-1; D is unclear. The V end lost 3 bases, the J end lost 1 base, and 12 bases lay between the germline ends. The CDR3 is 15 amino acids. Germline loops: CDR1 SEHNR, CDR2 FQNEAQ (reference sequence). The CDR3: CASSFGGARNTEAFF. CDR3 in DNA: TGTGCCAGCAGCTTTGGAGGAGCTAGGAACACTGAAGCTTTCTTT.

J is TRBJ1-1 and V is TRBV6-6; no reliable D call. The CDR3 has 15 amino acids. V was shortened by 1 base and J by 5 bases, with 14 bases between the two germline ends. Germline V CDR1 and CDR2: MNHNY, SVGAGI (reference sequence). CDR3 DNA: TGTGCCAGCAGTTACTGGAGAACCGAAGGGACTGAAGCTTTCTTT. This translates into CASSYWRTEGTEAFF.

Here the CDR3 reads CASSWQENTEAFF. CDR3 nucleotides: TGCGCCAGCAGCTGGCAGGAGAACACTGAAGCTTTCTTT. V gene TRBV5-1 combines with J gene TRBJ1-1; unclear D gene. The CDR3 is made up of 13 amino acids. CDR1 and CDR2 from the germline V gene are SGHRS and YFSETQ. V lost 3 bases and J lost 1, with 7 bases in between.

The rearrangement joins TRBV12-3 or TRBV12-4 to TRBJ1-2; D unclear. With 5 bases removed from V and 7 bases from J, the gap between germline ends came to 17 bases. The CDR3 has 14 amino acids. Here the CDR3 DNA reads TGTGCCAGCAGTCCCCCGGGGTGGCAGATTGGCTACACCTTC. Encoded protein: CASSPPGWQIGYTF.

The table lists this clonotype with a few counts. The CDR3 loop reads CASSTGSGGEKLFF. The CDR3 DNA is TGTGCCAGCAGTACAGGAAGTGGGGGTGAAAAACTGTTTTTT. This chain joins TRBV28 and TRBJ1-4; D might be TRBD1 (5 bases). From germline, CDR1 is MDHEN and CDR2 SYDVKM. The CDR3 length is 14 residues. Trimming removed 5 bases at V and 7 bases at J, with 14 bases between.

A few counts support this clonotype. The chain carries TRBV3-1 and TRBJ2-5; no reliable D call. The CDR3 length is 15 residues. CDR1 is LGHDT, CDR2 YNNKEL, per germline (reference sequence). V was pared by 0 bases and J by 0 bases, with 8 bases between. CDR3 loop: CASSQDRGYQETQYF. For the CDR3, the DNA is TGTGCCAGCAGCCAAGATCGTGGCTACCAAGAGACCCAGTACTTC.

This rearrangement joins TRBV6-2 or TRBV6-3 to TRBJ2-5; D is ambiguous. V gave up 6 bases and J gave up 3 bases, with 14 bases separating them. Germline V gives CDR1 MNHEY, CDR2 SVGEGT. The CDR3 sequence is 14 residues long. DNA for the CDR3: TGTGCCAGCAGGGACGATCGTTACGAAGAGACCCAGTACTTC. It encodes CASRDDRYEETQYF.

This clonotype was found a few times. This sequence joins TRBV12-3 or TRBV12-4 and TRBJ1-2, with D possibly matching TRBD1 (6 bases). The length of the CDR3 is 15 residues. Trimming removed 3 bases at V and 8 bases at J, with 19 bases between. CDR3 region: CASSLVGRTVAGYTF. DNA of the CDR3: TGTGCCAGCAGTTTGGTGGGGAGGACAGTTGCAGGCTACACCTTC.

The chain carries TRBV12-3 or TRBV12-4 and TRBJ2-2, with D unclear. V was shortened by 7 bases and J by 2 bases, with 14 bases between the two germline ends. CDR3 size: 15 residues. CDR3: CASNRLTANTGELFF. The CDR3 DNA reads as TGTGCCAGCAATAGGTTGACGGCTAACACCGGGGAGCTGTTTTTT.

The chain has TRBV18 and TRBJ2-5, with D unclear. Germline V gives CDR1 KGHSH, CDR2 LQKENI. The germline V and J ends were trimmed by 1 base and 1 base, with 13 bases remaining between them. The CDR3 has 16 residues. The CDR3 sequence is CASSPQSVVLQETQYF. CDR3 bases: TGTGCCAGCTCACCACAATCGGTGGTGCTCCAAGAGACCCAGTACTTC.

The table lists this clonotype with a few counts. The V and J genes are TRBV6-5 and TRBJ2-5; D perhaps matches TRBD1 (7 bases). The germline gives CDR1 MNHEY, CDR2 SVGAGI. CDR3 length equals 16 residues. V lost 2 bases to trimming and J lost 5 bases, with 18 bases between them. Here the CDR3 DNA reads TGTGCCAGCAGTTACGTTAGTACGACAGGGAGGGAGACCCAGTACTTC. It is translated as CASSYVSTTGRETQYF.